Each of the 24 T cell receptor beta chains below was sequenced from the same sample in a study of blood T cells in healthy people across ages (dated by TCRdb to between 2015 and 2017). The library was generated by 5' RACE. Sequencer: Illumina HiSeq 2500. A second PCR of about 6 to 12 cycles was run with a J-beta primer mix and a sample-barcoded 5' primer. TCRdb reprocessing: public reads trimmed at Q25 with fastp, clones called with MiXCR, in-frame beta chains kept. Every distinct CDR3 protein forms one entry, paired with its most common genes and DNA. Within this sample are 950,000 to 1,200,000 distinct CDR3 sequences, with roughly two fifths of them counted one time only. About an eighth of the sample is held by the ten biggest clonotypes. Sequenced sample: blood. These receptors all come from a young man in good health.

This clonotype was detected ten times or more. The rearrangement uses TRBV27 and TRBJ2-3; no firm D call. Germline CDR1 reads MNHEY; CDR2 reads SMNVEV (reference sequence). CDR3 size: 13 residues. V shed 3 bases and J shed 2 bases, with 6 bases lying between them. The CDR3, as DNA: TGTGCCAGCAGTTTGGCGGTCACAGATACGCAGTATTTT. Protein product: CASSLAVTDTQYF.

This rearrangement joins TRBV5-5 to TRBJ2-1, with D unresolved. CDR3 length: 14 residues. Deletions cut 1 base from V and 13 bases from J, with 18 bases between. Germline values: CDR1 SGHKS, CDR2 YYEKEE (reference sequence). This CDR3 reads CASSLRLIQETQFF. In DNA, the CDR3 is TGTGCCAGCAGCTTGCGCCTTATACAAGAGACCCAGTTCTTC.

The chain is built from TRBV29-1 and TRBJ2-1; TRBD1 aligns across 10 bases. The CDR3 sequence is 14 residues long. V shed 6 bases and J 4 bases; nucleotides not matched to a gene: 6. From germline, CDR1 is SQVTM and CDR2 ANQGSEA. CDR3 sequence reads: CSVRGTGVYNEQFF. The CDR3 bases are TGCAGCGTACGTGGGACAGGGGTTTACAATGAGCAGTTCTTC.

This clonotype was counted between two and nine times. The gene calls are TRBV4-3 and TRBJ1-6; D is uncertain. Looked up from germline, CDR1 is LGHNA and CDR2 is YSLEER. This CDR3 region has 17 residues. Between the trimmed V and J ends, which lost 0 bases and 0 bases, there was a span of 9 bases. In DNA form, the CDR3 reads TGCGCCAGCAGCCAAGATATGTTCCGCTCCTATAATTCACCCCTCCACTTT. Protein sequence: CASSQDMFRSYNSPLHF.

The rearrangement links TRBV6-6 to TRBJ2-1, with D perhaps matching TRBD2 (5 bases). Trimming pared 2 bases from V and 8 bases from J, leaving 13 bases between. Per the germline V gene, CDR1 is MNHNY and CDR2 is SVGAGI (reference sequence). CDR3 size: 14 residues. CDR3 nucleotide sequence: TGTGCCAGCAGTTACAGGCTGCCCGGGGATGAGCAGTTCTTC. Protein product: CASSYRLPGDEQFF.

This clonotype showed up just a few times. The genes are TRBV20-1 and TRBJ1-2; tentative D call: TRBD1 (6 bases). The V end was cut by 0 bases, the J end by 7 bases, with 15 bases between. Germline loops: CDR1 DFQATT, CDR2 SNEGSKA (reference sequence). The CDR3 spans 14 residues. The CDR3 reads CSARDATGIRGYTF. For the CDR3, the DNA is TGCAGTGCTAGAGACGCTACAGGGATCCGTGGCTACACCTTC.

In regard to this clonotype: At one end, the junction sequence differs from germline, possibly due to a read error. The gene calls are TRBV7-2 and TRBJ1-2, with D possibly TRBD1 on 5 matching bases. Germline lookup yields CDR1 SGHTA and CDR2 FQGNSA. This CDR3 comprises 14 residues. The DNA of the CDR3 is TGTGCCAGCAGCTCAGGGACGGATAACTGTGGCTACACCTTC. Protein product: CASSSGTDNCGYTF. Full variable domain (outside the CDR3, taken from reference TRBV7-2 and TRBJ1-2): GAGVSQSPSNKVTEKGKDVELRCDPISGHTALYWYRQSLGQGLEFLIYFQGNSAPDKSGLPSDRFSAERTGGSVSTLTIQRTQQEDSAVYLCASSSGTDNCGYTFGSGTRLTVV.

The rearrangement uses TRBV7-9 and TRBJ2-7; tentatively, D is TRBD2 (6 bases). This CDR3 has 17 residues. The V end lost 1 base, the J end lost 10 bases, and 26 bases lay between the germline ends. CDR1 and CDR2 (germline): SEHNR, FQNEAQ (reference sequence). DNA of the CDR3: TGTGCCAGCAGCTTAGATTTATTGCGGGGCCCACTGGGGGTTCAGTACTTC. Translation: CASSLDLLRGPLGVQYF.

The V and J genes are TRBV20-1 and TRBJ1-2, with 9 positions matching TRBD1. CDR1 is DFQATT and CDR2 is SNEGSKA in the germline V gene (reference sequence). This CDR3 has 15 amino acids. Trimming cost V 0 bases and J 4 bases; bases outside gene matches: 6. CDR3 nucleotides: TGCAGTGCTAGAGAGCCGACAGGGGGGAGCTATGGCTACACCTTC. Encoded protein: CSAREPTGGSYGYTF.

The V call is TRBV6-5, the J call TRBJ1-1; D remains ambiguous. Germline CDR1 is MNHEY and CDR2 is SVGAGI. This CDR3 contains 13 residues. Trimming took off 2 bases at V and 3 bases at J, with 7 bases between the two ends. The CDR3 nucleotides read TGTGCCAGCAGTTACGAAGTGGACACTGAAGCTTTCTTT. It yields the protein CASSYEVDTEAFF.

The rearrangement joins TRBV9 to TRBJ2-1; TRBD1 matches 10 bases. CDR1 is SGDLS, CDR2 YYNGEE, per germline. The CDR3 contains 15 residues. Trimming removed 4 bases from V and 6 bases from J; junction bases left unmatched: 7. This chain's CDR3 is CASSPRDRGSNEQFF. The CDR3 DNA reads as TGTGCCAGCAGCCCTCGGGACAGGGGTTCCAATGAGCAGTTCTTC.

The chain joins TRBV2 to TRBJ2-5, with D possibly matching TRBD1 (6 bases). The CDR3 is 13 amino acids. Per germline, CDR1 SNHLY and CDR2 FYNNEI. The V and J ends lost 4 bases and 11 bases respectively, with 17 bases between them. The DNA for the CDR3 is TGTGCCAGCAGTGCCTTGACAGGTTCTGAGCAGTACTTC. Encoded protein: CASSALTGSEQYF.

This chain links TRBV9 with TRBJ2-4; 8 nucleotides line up with TRBD1. The V and J ends lost 8 bases and 13 bases, in that order; junction bases with no gene match: 20. Germline assignment: CDR1 SGDLS and CDR2 YYNGEE. The CDR3 length is 15 residues. Here the CDR3 DNA reads TGTGCCAGAAAATGCCGGGACAGGCGTCAAGAGATCCAGTACTTC. Translating gives CARKCRDRRQEIQYF.

This clonotype was counted a single time. V is TRBV29-1 and J is TRBJ2-1, with TRBD2 identical over 9 bases. This CDR3 contains 16 residues. Germline-derived CDR1 and CDR2 are SQVTM and ANQGSEA. V lost 5 bases, J lost 9 bases, and 17 bases stayed unmatched. The CDR3 protein is CSVSGAGGPVRSEQFF. In DNA form, the CDR3 reads TGCAGCGTTTCGGGGGCGGGAGGGCCAGTTCGGAGTGAGCAGTTCTTC.

The chain joins TRBV9 to TRBJ1-2; the D gene is possibly TRBD1 (5 bases). The ends were cut back, 3 bases at V and 3 bases at J, with 15 bases in the middle. CDR1 is SGDLS, CDR2 YYNGEE, per germline. This CDR3 region has 15 residues. DNA of the CDR3: TGTGCCAGCAGCGCCCGACAGACGCAGGACTATGGCTACACCTTC. Its protein product is CASSARQTQDYGYTF.

J is TRBJ1-1 and V is TRBV14; D may be TRBD1 (5 bases). Trimming took 4 bases from V and 3 from J, leaving 12 bases between them. Germline V gene data show CDR1 as SGHDN and CDR2 as FVKESK. The CDR3 runs to 14 residues. CDR3: CASSLTVLDTEAFF. DNA of the CDR3: TGTGCCAGCAGCCTGACAGTTCTGGACACTGAAGCTTTCTTT.

This clonotype was counted once. The chain couples TRBV20-1 to TRBJ1-1; TRBD1 agrees at 9 bases. Germline lookup yields CDR1 DFQATT and CDR2 SNEGSKA (reference sequence). The CDR3 runs to 19 residues. V was clipped by 3 bases and J by 1 base; unmatched bases: 18. Here the CDR3 reads CSARGYRDRVKISNTEAFF. The CDR3 DNA reads TGCAGTGCTAGGGGATATCGGGACAGGGTCAAAATCTCGAACACTGAAGCTTTCTTT.

Regarding this clonotype: A junction boundary mismatches the germline segment, possibly from a read error. The chain links TRBV5-1 to TRBJ2-3, with D possibly matching TRBD2 (7 bases). Germline V gives CDR1 SGHRS, CDR2 YFSETQ. This CDR3 is built from 15 residues. The CDR3 is CAGSWTGGQGDTQYF. For the CDR3, the DNA is TGCGCCGGCAGCTGGACGGGGGGCCAGGGAGATACGCAGTATTTT.

This clonotype appeared many times. The CDR3 here is CSVGQGRDTQYF. CDR3 bases: TGCAGTGTGGGACAGGGGAGAGATACGCAGTATTTT. V usage is TRBV20-1 and J usage is TRBJ2-3; 10 bases line up with TRBD1. J was trimmed by 5 bases and V by 7 bases; bases with no gene match: 3. The CDR3 sequence is 12 residues long. Germline CDR1 and CDR2: DFQATT and SNEGSKA (reference sequence).

The chain has TRBV9 and TRBJ1-1, with D possibly matching TRBD1 (6 bases). The CDR3 length is 14 residues. V lost 0 bases, J lost 1 base, and 7 bases lay in between. Germline CDR1 reads SGDLS; CDR2 reads YYNGEE. CDR3 sequence reads: CASSVEQGNTEAFF. CDR3 DNA: TGTGCCAGCAGCGTAGAACAGGGGAACACTGAAGCTTTCTTT.

The table lists this clonotype with many counts. The chain is built from TRBV7-2 and TRBJ1-5; D is perhaps TRBD1 (5 bases). Deletions cut 5 bases from V and 2 bases from J, with 7 bases between. Germline V lookup: CDR1 SGHTA, CDR2 FQGNSA. The CDR3 loop spans 13 amino acids. The CDR3 sequence is CASSLGRNQPQHF. The CDR3 region has the DNA TGTGCCAGCAGCCTGGGGCGCAATCAGCCCCAGCATTTT.

This rearrangement joins TRBV20-1 to TRBJ1-4; 7 bases map to TRBD1. V was clipped by 0 bases and J by 2 bases; unmatched bases: 6. From germline, CDR1 is DFQATT and CDR2 SNEGSKA (reference sequence). The CDR3 is 16 amino acids. The CDR3 bases are TGCAGTGCTAGAGACAGGGGGGGGAGGACTAATGAAAAACTGTTTTTT. This codes for CSARDRGGRTNEKLFF.

The chain has TRBV6-1 and TRBJ2-3; 12 bases fit TRBD2. Germline lookup yields CDR1 MNHNS and CDR2 SASEGT. This CDR3 is built from 21 residues. Unmatched junction bases numbered 19, after V lost 4 bases and J lost 2 bases. CDR3: CASSGRWGGLTSGGFTDTQYF. CDR3 coding DNA: TGTGCCAGCAGTGGCCGTTGGGGGGGACTGACTAGCGGGGGTTTCACAGATACGCAGTATTTT.

The gene calls are TRBV6-1 and TRBJ2-5; D is unclear. This CDR3 is 15 amino acids long. V lost 1 base and J 2 bases, leaving 11 bases between the germline ends. The germline V gene encodes CDR1 MNHNS and CDR2 SASEGT. CDR3 loop: CASSEGAKAQETQYF. The CDR3 bases are TGTGCCAGCAGTGAAGGGGCCAAAGCACAAGAGACCCAGTACTTC.